The clone carrying this T cell receptor (beta chain) was detected a few times. What it binds is not known. The data originate from a study of blood T cells in healthy people across ages. Broader study findings: Long-lived donors carried more naive CD4+ cells and greater diversity than aged donors.

Next came a second PCR, run for roughly 7 to 12 cycles, which used a sample-barcoded 5' primer along with a J-beta primer mix. TCRdb fed the 5' RACE reads into MiXCR, producing one record per CDR3 protein. The data show more than 900,000 distinct CDR3 sequences, roughly 29% seen once. Germline trimming cut 5 bases from V and 5 bases from J; bases unmatched to any gene: 18. The CDR3 extends over 17 amino acids. Germline CDR1 and CDR2: SGHVS and FQNEAQ. These data were also reused for a study on T cells of mothers and their children. Per that paper: A slight, non-significant increase in overlap was found for related mother-child pairs relative to unrelated pairs.

The source material was blood. This sequence was found in a woman between 35 and 50 years old in good health. The rearrangement links TRBV7-8 to TRBJ2-7; 7 nucleotides align to TRBD1. CDR3 residues: CASSHIQLGTVTHEQYF. The CDR3 DNA sequence: TGTGCCAGCAGCCATATTCAACTGGGGACAGTTACTCACGAGCAGTACTTC. The full variable domain, in which reference TRBV7-8 and TRBJ2-7 provide the parts outside the CDR3, is GAGVSQSPRYKVAKRGQDVALRCDPISGHVSLFWYQQALGQGPEFLTYFQNEAQLDKSGLPSDRFFAERPEGSVSTLKIQRTQQEDSAVYLCASSHIQLGTVTHEQYFGPGTRLTVT.